This T cell receptor (beta chain) came from a study of technical replicates of blood from several donors (dated by TCRdb to about 2017). The germline V gene (reference sequence) specifies MNHEY as CDR1 and SMNVEV as CDR2. V is cut by 5 bases and J by 1 base, and the space between the germline ends is 12 bases. Taken from cysteine to phenylalanine, the CDR3 has 15 residues. Only the CDR3 portion is preserved as DNA: 45 bases, with reading frame beginning at the first base. Of note for this clone: This clone's antigen is unknown. Base quality data are lacking; no much larger clone is found one base away.

The library was obtained by the immunoSEQ multiplex PCR assay. TCRdb obtained this table from immuneACCESS and retained in-frame rearrangements with V and J assigned. These tables miss some clones; where compared with another copy, unresolved V genes account for less than half of the shortfall, and the remainder is unexplained. The sample has some 17,000 clones on record, 86% of them singletons. Of the sample, 11% is held by the ten largest clones. This clonotype was sampled from a human donor in good health. The chain was built from TRBV27 and TRBJ1-5; the D gene cannot be named for sure. The sequencing input was PBMCs. In nucleotide form, the sequence is TGTGCCAGCAGTCATATAGAGGGAAGCAATCAGCCCCAGCATTTT. This yields the protein CASSHIEGSNQPQHF.